This paragraph reports one T cell receptor beta chain. Its antigen is undetermined. The study ran its PCR with 60 Vbeta and 13 Jbeta primers. Some clones are missing from TCRdb's copy, which holds only in-frame ones; the method was immunoSEQ multiplex PCR. This sample's table reports around 200,000 clones. The data were obtained in a study of cytomegalovirus exposure and HLA in healthy donors. Background on the study: An earlier analysis found 117 million unique TCR beta sequences from approximately 190 million T cells. Genotyping showed around 81% of 398 donors falling in the Caucasian-associated ancestry cluster. An early data release held tens of millions of unique TCRs from HLA-typed donors. General study findings and limits: Later on, a genetic analysis was performed. It linked a missense variant in DCLRE1C with V- and J-gene trimming of TCR beta.

Germline loops: CDR1 SGHRS, CDR2 YFSETQ. The CDR3 runs to 13 residues. After removal of 6 bases from V and 6 bases from J, the junction contained 6 bases not matched to a gene. The clonotype originates from a woman under 40 in good health and CMV-seropositive. The sample comprised PBMCs. The gene calls are TRBV5-1 and TRBJ1-1; 9 nucleotides agree with TRBD1. The CDR3 loop is CASNKDRGAEAFF. In nucleotides, the CDR3 is TGCGCCAGCAACAAGGACAGGGGTGCTGAAGCTTTCTTT.